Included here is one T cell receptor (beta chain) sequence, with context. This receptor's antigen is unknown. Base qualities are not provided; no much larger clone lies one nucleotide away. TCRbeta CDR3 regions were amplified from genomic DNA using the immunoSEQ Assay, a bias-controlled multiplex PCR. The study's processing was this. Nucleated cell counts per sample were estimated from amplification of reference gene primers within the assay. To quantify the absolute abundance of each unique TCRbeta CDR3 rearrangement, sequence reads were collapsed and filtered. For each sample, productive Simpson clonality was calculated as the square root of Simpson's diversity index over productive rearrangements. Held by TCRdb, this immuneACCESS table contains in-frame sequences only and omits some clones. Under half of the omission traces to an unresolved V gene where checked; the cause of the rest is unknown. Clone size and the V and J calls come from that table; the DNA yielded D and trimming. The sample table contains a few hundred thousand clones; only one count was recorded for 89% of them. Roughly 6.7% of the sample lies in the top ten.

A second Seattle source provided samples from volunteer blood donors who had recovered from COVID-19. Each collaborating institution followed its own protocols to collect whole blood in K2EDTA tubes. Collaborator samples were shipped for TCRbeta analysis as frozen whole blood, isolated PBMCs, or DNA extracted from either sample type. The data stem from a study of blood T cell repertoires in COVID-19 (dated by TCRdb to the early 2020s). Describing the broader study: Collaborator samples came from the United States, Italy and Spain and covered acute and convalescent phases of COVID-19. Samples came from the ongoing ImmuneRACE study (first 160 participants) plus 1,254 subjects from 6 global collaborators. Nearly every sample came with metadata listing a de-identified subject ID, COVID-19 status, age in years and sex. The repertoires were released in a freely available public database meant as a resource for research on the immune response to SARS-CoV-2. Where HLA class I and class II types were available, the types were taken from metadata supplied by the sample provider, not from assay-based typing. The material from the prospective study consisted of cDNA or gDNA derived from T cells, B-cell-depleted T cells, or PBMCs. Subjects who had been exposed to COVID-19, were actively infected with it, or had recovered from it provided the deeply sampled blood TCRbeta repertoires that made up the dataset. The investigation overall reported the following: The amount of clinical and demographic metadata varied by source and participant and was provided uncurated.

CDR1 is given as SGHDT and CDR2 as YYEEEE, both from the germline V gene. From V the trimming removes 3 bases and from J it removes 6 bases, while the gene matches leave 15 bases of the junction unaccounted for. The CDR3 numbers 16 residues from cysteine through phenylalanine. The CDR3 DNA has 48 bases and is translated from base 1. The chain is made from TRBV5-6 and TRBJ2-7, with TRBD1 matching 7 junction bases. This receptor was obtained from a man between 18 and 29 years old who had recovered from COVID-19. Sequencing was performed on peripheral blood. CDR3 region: CASSSASRTGEGEQYF. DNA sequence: TGTGCCAGCAGCTCCGCCTCGAGGACAGGTGAGGGCGAGCAGTACTTC.